This TCR beta chain was sequenced during a study of T-cell reconstitution after alpha-beta-depleted transplantation in children (dated by TCRdb to the mid-2010s). For context, the study as a whole: The study quantitatively tracked T-cell immune reconstitution after TCRalphabeta/CD19-depleted allogeneic hematopoietic cell transplantation in children using TCR repertoire profiling.

The CDR3 has 16 amino acids, counting the end cysteine and phenylalanine. Only the CDR3 part of the read is kept: 48 bases, read in frame from the first base. The junction carries 10 bases between V and J, which are trimmed by 1 base and 0 bases respectively. The germline V gene sets CDR1 to SGHVS and CDR2 to FQNEAQ. To prepare the library, PCR was applied. TCRdb records Illumina HiSeq 2500 as the sequencer. TCR library preparation used molecular barcoding, with unique molecular identifiers applied to normalize quantification of the TCRbeta repertoire. Using fastp trimming at Q25 and MiXCR clonotype assembly, TCRdb reanalyzed the public sequencing data and kept in-frame beta chains. Rows are combined by CDR3 protein, so each entry shows the most common genes and DNA. This sample holds about 540,000 distinct CDR3 sequences; 15% to 20% were observed only once. The ten top clones hold 3.3% of the sample.

A few counts support this clonotype. The antigen this receptor binds is unknown. No base quality values were provided; no much bigger clone lies one nucleotide off. The V and J genes are TRBV7-8 and TRBJ1-3; tentative D gene TRBD1, with 6 bases matching. This specimen consisted of PBMCs from the stem cell graft donor, obtained from the stem cell graft. This clonotype was sampled from a human donor who donated a stem cell graft to a child with acute lymphoblastic leukemia. The CDR3 here reads CASSLVGQSSGNTIYF. The DNA sequence follows: TGTGCCAGCAGCTTAGTCGGACAGTCCTCTGGAAACACCATATATTTT.